Sequencing of this T cell receptor beta chain was carried out in a study of cytomegalovirus exposure and HLA in healthy donors. PCR involved 60 Vbeta and 13 Jbeta primers. The data were produced by immunoSEQ multiplex PCR, yet TCRdb's version contains in-frame clones alone and is incomplete. The sample lists under 150,000 clones, around three quarters occurring once. Overall study findings and caveats: HLA-A and HLA-B allele assignments for most subjects were reportedly predicted accurately using TCR beta sequences. Most sequenced TCRs were rare (though some public TCRs occurred in many donors). HLA alleles showed associations with 15,000 to 20,000 TCR beta sequences in a later analysis, at a 0.05 false discovery rate. It emerged from a later analysis that several of the most significant clusters appeared to be linked to common viral pathogens.

In the case of this clone: The antigen is not known.

CDR1 and CDR2 (germline): LNHNV, YYDKDF (reference sequence). The V segment lost 3 bases and the J segment 3 bases; nucleotides outside the gene matches: 17. CDR3 size: 19 residues. The sequence came from a man in his thirties or forties in good health and CMV-seronegative. This chain uses TRBV15 with TRBJ2-7; 10 bases align to TRBD2. The sequenced sample was PBMCs. CDR3 DNA: TGTGCCACCAGCAGCAGACATAGCGGGACTAGCGCCCGCCGCTACGAGCAGTACTTC. Translated, it gives CATSSRHSGTSARRYEQYF.